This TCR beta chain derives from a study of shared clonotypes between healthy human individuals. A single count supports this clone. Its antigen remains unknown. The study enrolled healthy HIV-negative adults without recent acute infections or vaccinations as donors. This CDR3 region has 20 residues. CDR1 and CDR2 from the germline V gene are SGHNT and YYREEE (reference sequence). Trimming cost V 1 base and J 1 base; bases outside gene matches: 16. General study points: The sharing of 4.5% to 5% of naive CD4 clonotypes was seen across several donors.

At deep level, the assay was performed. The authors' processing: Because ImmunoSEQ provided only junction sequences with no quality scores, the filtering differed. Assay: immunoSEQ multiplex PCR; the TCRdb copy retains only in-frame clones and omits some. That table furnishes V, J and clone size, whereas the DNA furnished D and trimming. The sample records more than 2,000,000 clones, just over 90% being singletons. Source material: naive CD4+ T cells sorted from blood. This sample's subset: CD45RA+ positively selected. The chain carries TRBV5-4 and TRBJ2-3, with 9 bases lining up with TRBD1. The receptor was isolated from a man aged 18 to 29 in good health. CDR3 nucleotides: TGTGCCAGCAGCTTGAAGAAACCCGGGACAGGGAGGGGCGGCACAGATACGCAGTATTTT. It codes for CASSLKKPGTGRGGTDTQYF.